The rows below give T cell receptor beta chains drawn from one sample of a study of blood T cell repertoires in COVID-19. Repertoires were generated with immunoSEQ multiplex PCR, while TCRdb's copy carries only in-frame clones and drops some. This sample has around 32,000 clones, with just over 85% found just once. The sample was peripheral blood. The receptor set was obtained from a woman aged 80 or over with active or convalescent COVID-19. Both conserved end residues are part of each CDR3. D genes are given only for firm matches. Clone size is shown for a subset of rows, as once, few, many or a class of expanded clone.

CDR3 DNA	CDR3 protein	J gene	V gene	clone size	D gene
TGTGTTAGGGGGCTAGCGGGAGCAGTGGGTACGCAGTATTTT	CVRGLAGAVGTQYF	TRBJ2-3	TRBV7-2	NA	TRBD2
TGTGCCAGCAGCTCCGGGACAGAAAACTACAATGAGCAGTTCTTC	CASSSGTENYNEQFF	TRBJ2-1	TRBV6-5	NA	TRBD1
TGCGCCAGCAGCCCGGCGGCTAGCGGGGGCACAGATACGCAGTATTTT	CASSPAASGGTDTQYF	TRBJ2-3	TRBV5-1	NA	TRBD2
TGTGCCAGCAGCCAACTAGGGGGTTCACCCCTCCACTTT	CASSQLGGSPLHF	TRBJ1-6	TRBV6-5	NA	NA
TGTGCCAGCAGTTACTCGCGACAGGACTCACCCCTCCACTTT	CASSYSRQDSPLHF	TRBJ1-6	TRBV6-5	once	NA
TGCACCCCGGACGGGGGCTACGAGCAGTACTTC	CTPDGGYEQYF	TRBJ2-7	TRBV29-1	NA	NA
TGTGCCAGCAGCCCGGGGACTAGCGGTACCTACGAGCAGTACTTC	CASSPGTSGTYEQYF	TRBJ2-7	TRBV9	NA	TRBD2
TGTGCCTGGAACCCGGGACAGGAGAATTCACCCCTCCACTTT	CAWNPGQENSPLHF	TRBJ1-6	TRBV30	NA	TRBD1
TGTGCCAGCAGCTTCGACAGGTACGAGCAGTACTTC	CASSFDRYEQYF	TRBJ2-7	TRBV11-1	NA	NA
TGTGCCAGCAGCCCAGGACAGGGGGCTTCAGATACGCAGTATTTT	CASSPGQGASDTQYF	TRBJ2-3	TRBV11-2	NA	TRBD1
TGTGCCAGCAGTTCCGCAGGGTCAGAGACCCAGTACTTC	CASSSAGSETQYF	TRBJ2-5	TRBV27	once	NA
TGTGCCAGCAGCTTGGCAGCGGAGGGGTTCGGTGAGCAGTTCTTC	CASSLAAEGFGEQFF	TRBJ2-1	TRBV5-4	NA	NA
TGTGCCAGCAGCCGGACTAGCGGGGGGACCTATACCTACGAGCAGTACTTC	CASSRTSGGTYTYEQYF	TRBJ2-7	TRBV13	NA	TRBD2
TGTGCCAGCAGCGCGACTAGCGCTGGCCGGGGTGAGCAGTTCTTC	CASSATSAGRGEQFF	TRBJ2-1	TRBV9	NA	TRBD2
TGTGCCGGTGCCAGGGATCCGCTTTCACCCCTCCACTTT	CAGARDPLSPLHF	TRBJ1-6	TRBV2	NA	NA
TGTGCCAGCAGCCAGGACATGAATTCACCCCTCCACTTT	CASSQDMNSPLHF	TRBJ1-6	TRBV28	NA	NA
TGTGCCAGCACCCAATCCGGGACAGCTAGCAATCAGCCCCAGCATTTT	CASTQSGTASNQPQHF	TRBJ1-5	TRBV5-4	NA	TRBD1
TGTGCCAGCAGCTTCGGGGGGGCCACAGATACGCAGTATTTT	CASSFGGATDTQYF	TRBJ2-3	TRBV3-1/TRBV3-2	NA	TRBD2
TGCGCCAGCAGTCAACCGGAGAGGGGGTTTACTGGAAACACCATATATTTT	CASSQPERGFTGNTIYF	TRBJ1-3	TRBV23-1	NA	NA
TGTGCCAGCAGCCAAACAGTTAATCAGCCCCAGCATTTT	CASSQTVNQPQHF	TRBJ1-5	TRBV12-3/TRBV12-4	few	NA
TGTGCCTGGAGTATGGCTGCTTGGGGCTACACCTTC	CAWSMAAWGYTF	TRBJ1-2	TRBV30	NA	NA
TGCGCCAGCAGCCAAGATATAGGGAAAAAGGGAGGGCCCCTCCACTTT	CASSQDIGKKGGPLHF	TRBJ1-6	TRBV4-1	NA	NA
TGTGCCACCAGCAGAGGTGGGAGTCGAACCTACGAGCAGTACTTC	CATSRGGSRTYEQYF	TRBJ2-7	TRBV15	few	NA
TGTGCCAGCAGCCAAGGGAGCCGCACAACTAATGAAAAACTGTTTTTT	CASSQGSRTTNEKLFF	TRBJ1-4	TRBV14	NA	NA
TGTGCCAGCAGCCAAGAGGGACAAGGCGGATTAGGGGGTGAAAAACTGTTTTTT	CASSQEGQGGLGGEKLFF	TRBJ1-4	TRBV3-1/TRBV3-2	NA	NA
TGTGCCAGCAGTTTAAAGGGACTTCCAAACTACGAGCAGTACTTC	CASSLKGLPNYEQYF	TRBJ2-7	TRBV28	NA	NA
TGTGCCTGCCTCCCGAGGGGGACGACTAATGAAAAACTGTTTTTT	CACLPRGTTNEKLFF	TRBJ1-4	TRBV30	NA	NA
TGCGCCAGCGGCTCGGGAGGGGAGTACAATGAGCAGTTCTTC	CASGSGGEYNEQFF	TRBJ2-1	TRBV5-1	NA	TRBD2
TGTGCCAGCTCACCCGGGACAGTTATGAACACTGAAGCTTTCTTT	CASSPGTVMNTEAFF	TRBJ1-1	TRBV18	NA	TRBD1
TGTGCCAGCAGTACAGCTCAGGATTTTAATGAAAAACTGTTTTTT	CASSTAQDFNEKLFF	TRBJ1-4	TRBV27	NA	NA
TGTGCCAGCCTCGGCGGGAAAGAGACCCAGTACTTC	CASLGGKETQYF	TRBJ2-5	TRBV28	NA	NA
TGTGCCAGCAGCCCCACTCGCCCCGGGGAGCTGTTTTTT	CASSPTRPGELFF	TRBJ2-2	TRBV7-3	once	NA
TGTGCCAGCAGCTGGACACTAAGCGAGCAGTACTTC	CASSWTLSEQYF	TRBJ2-7	TRBV14	NA	NA
TGTGCCACCAGCAGATGGACAGATTTAAGCAATCAGCCCCAGCATTTT	CATSRWTDLSNQPQHF	TRBJ1-5	TRBV15	once	NA
TGTGCCAGCAGCTCTGGGGGCGAGCAGTTCTTC	CASSSGGEQFF	TRBJ2-1	TRBV28	NA	NA
TGTGCCAGCAGATCCCTTGGGGGGAGGGGTCCCGAGACCCAGTACTTC	CASRSLGGRGPETQYF	TRBJ2-5	TRBV11-2	NA	TRBD2
TGTGCCAGCAGCCAAGAGAAAACAGGACGAGGAAACACCATATATTTT	CASSQEKTGRGNTIYF	TRBJ1-3	TRBV4-2	NA	NA